Described below is a single T cell receptor (beta chain) sequence and its context. The data were taken from a study of T cells in Graves' hyperthyroidism and ophthalmopathy. This CDR3 region has 24 residues. The V and J ends lost 7 bases and 8 bases, in that order; junction bases with no gene match: 37. Germline CDR1 reads KGHDR; CDR2 reads SFDVKD. Amplification yielded TCR beta CDR3 regions, with RNA transcripts as the source. HTBI primers were used for first-round RT-PCR of the TCR CDR3. One entry per CDR3 protein results from TCRdb running MiXCR on the multiplex PCR reads. The sample has some 550,000 distinct CDR3 sequences, approximately 15% seen once.

Specimen: blood. The chain employs TRBV24-1 and TRBJ1-4, with TRBD1 identical over 9 bases. This receptor was taken from a woman aged 35 to 49 with Graves' ophthalmopathy. The CDR3 sequence is CATRTKNLPPLGGTGFRRREKLFF. CDR3 nucleotide sequence: TGTGCCACCAGGACAAAGAATCTACCTCCGTTAGGGGGGACAGGGTTTCGGCGTCGAGAAAAACTGTTTTTT.